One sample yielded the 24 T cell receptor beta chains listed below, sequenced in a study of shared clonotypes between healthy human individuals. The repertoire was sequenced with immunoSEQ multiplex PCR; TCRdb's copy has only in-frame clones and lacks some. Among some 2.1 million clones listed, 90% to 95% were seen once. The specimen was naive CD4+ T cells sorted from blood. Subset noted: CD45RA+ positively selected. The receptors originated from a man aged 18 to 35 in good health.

This CDR3 reads CASSSGNSYEQYF. CDR3 coding DNA: TGCGCCAGCAGTTCCGGGAACTCCTACGAGCAGTACTTC. The chain has TRBV4-1 and TRBJ2-7; the D gene is possibly TRBD2 (5 bases). This CDR3 contains 13 residues. The germline V and J ends were trimmed by 6 bases and 0 bases, with 9 bases remaining between them. Germline CDR1 MGHRA, CDR2 YSYEKL.

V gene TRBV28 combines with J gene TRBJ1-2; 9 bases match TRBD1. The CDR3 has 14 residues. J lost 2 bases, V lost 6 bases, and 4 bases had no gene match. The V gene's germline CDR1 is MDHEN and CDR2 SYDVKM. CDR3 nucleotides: TGTGCCAGCAGCGGCGGACAGGGGAACTATGGCTACACCTTC. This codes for CASSGGQGNYGYTF.

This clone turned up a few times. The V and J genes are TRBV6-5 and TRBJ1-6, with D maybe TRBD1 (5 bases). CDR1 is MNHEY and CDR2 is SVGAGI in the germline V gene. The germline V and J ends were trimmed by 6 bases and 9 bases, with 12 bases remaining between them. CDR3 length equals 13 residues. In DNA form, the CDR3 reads TGTGCCAGCAGGGCGACAGCAGGTTCACCCCTCCACTTT. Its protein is CASRATAGSPLHF.

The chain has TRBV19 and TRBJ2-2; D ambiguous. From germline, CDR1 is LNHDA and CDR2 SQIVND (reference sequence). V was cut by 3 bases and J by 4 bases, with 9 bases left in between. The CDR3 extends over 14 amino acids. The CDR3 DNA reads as TGTGCCAGTAGTATCGATGGGTCCACCGGGGAGCTGTTTTTT. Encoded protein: CASSIDGSTGELFF.

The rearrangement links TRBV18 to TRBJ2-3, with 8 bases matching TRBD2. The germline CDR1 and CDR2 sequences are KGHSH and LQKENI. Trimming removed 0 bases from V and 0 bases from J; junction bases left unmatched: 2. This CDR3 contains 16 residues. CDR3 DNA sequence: TGTGCCAGCTCACCACCCAGGACTAGCAGCACAGATACGCAGTATTTT. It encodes CASSPPRTSSTDTQYF.

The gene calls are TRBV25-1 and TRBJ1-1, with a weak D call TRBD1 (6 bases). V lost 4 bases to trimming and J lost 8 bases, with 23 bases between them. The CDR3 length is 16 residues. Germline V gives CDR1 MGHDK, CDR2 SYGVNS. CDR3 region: CASSASLGQGRSEAFF. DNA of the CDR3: TGTGCCAGCAGTGCTTCATTAGGGCAGGGGAGGTCGGAAGCTTTCTTT.

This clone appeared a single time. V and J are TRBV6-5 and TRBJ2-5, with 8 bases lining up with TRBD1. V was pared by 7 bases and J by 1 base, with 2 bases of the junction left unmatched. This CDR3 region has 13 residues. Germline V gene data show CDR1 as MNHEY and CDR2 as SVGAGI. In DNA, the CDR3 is TGTGCCAGCAATCAGGGGGCCCAAGAGACCCAGTACTTC. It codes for CASNQGAQETQYF.

The CDR3 sequence: CASSPGAGPNEKLFF. As DNA, the CDR3 is TGTGCCAGCTCTCCGGGAGCGGGGCCCAATGAAAAACTGTTTTTT. V usage is TRBV18 and J usage is TRBJ1-4; D is perhaps TRBD1 (5 bases). The V end lost 6 bases, the J end lost 5 bases, and 16 bases lay between the germline ends. Germline V lookup: CDR1 KGHSH, CDR2 LQKENI. CDR3 length equals 15 residues.

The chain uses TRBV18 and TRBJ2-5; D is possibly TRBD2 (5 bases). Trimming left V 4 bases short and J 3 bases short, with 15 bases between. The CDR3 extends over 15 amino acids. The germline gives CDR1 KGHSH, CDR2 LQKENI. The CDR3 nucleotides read TGTGCCAGCTCACGGTCTCTGCAGAGGGAAGAGACCCAGTACTTC. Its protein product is CASSRSLQREETQYF.

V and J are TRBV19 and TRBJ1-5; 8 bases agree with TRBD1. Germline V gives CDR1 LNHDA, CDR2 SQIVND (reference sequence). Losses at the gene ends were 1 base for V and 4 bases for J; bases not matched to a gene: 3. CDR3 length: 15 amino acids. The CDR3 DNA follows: TGTGCCAGTAGTATAGTCAGGGGGCCGAATCAGCCCCAGCATTTT. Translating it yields CASSIVRGPNQPQHF.

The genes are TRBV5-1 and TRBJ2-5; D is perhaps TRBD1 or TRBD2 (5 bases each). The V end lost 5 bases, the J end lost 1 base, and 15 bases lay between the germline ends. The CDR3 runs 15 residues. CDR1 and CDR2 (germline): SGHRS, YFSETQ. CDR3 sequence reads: CASRPRGDRQETQYF. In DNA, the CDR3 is TGCGCCAGCAGACCGAGAGGGGACCGCCAAGAGACCCAGTACTTC. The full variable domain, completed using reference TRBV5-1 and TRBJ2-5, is KAGVTQTPRYLIKTRGQQVTLSCSPISGHRSVSWYQQTPGQGLQFLFEYFSETQRNKGNFPGRFSGRQFSNSRSEMNVSTLELGDSALYLCASRPRGDRQETQYFGPGTRLLVL.

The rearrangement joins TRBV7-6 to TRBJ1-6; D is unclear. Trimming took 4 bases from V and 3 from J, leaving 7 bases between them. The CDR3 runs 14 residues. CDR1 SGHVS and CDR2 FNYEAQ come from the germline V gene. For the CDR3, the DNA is TGTGCCAGCAGCTCCCGGGACTATAATTCACCCCTCCACTTT. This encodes CASSSRDYNSPLHF.

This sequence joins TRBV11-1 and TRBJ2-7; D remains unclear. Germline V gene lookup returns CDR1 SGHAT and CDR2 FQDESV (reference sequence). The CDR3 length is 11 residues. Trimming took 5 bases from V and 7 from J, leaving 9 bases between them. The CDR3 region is CASSGLLEQYF. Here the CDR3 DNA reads TGTGCCAGCAGCGGGCTCCTGGAGCAGTACTTC.

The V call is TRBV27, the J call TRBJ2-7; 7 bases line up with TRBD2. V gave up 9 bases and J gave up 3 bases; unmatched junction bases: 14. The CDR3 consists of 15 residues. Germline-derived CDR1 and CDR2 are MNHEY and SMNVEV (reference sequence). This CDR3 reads CASKNWGGDHYEQYF. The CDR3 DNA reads TGTGCCAGTAAGAATTGGGGGGGGGACCACTACGAGCAGTACTTC.

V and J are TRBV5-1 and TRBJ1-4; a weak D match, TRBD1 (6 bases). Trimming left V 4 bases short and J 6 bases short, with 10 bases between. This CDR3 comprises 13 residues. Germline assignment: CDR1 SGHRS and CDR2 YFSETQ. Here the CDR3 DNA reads TGCGCCAGCAGCCCGAGGGGGGATGAAAAACTGTTTTTT. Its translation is CASSPRGDEKLFF.

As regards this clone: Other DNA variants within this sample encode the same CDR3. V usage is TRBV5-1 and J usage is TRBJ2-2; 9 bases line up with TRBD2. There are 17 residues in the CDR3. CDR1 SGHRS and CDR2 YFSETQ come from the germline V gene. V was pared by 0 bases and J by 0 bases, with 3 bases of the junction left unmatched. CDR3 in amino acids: CASSLDSGGPNTGELFF. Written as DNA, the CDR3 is TGCGCCAGCAGCTTGGATAGCGGGGGTCCGAACACCGGGGAGCTGTTTTTT.

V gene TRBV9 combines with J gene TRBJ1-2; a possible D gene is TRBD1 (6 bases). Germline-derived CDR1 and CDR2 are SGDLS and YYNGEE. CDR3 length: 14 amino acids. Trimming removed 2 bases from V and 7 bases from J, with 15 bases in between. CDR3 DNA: TGTGCCAGCAGCGTTGGGGGCTTTTCGGCTGGCTACACCTTC. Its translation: CASSVGGFSAGYTF.

CDR3 in DNA: TGTGCCAGCAGTAGGCGGGCTACTAGCGGGAGCTCCTACAATGAGCAGTTCTTC. The encoded protein is CASSRRATSGSSYNEQFF. The V call is TRBV28, the J call TRBJ2-1; 11 nucleotides match TRBD2. The CDR3 length is 18 residues. The germline V gene encodes CDR1 MDHEN and CDR2 SYDVKM. After removal of 5 bases from V and 0 bases from J, the junction contained 9 bases not matched to a gene. Full variable domain (rest looked up from reference TRBV28 and TRBJ2-1): DVKVTQSSRYLVKRTGEKVFLECVQDMDHENMFWYRQDPGLGLRLIYFSYDVKMKEKGDIPEGYSVSREKKERFSLILESASTNQTSMYLCASSRRATSGSSYNEQFFGPGTRLTVL.

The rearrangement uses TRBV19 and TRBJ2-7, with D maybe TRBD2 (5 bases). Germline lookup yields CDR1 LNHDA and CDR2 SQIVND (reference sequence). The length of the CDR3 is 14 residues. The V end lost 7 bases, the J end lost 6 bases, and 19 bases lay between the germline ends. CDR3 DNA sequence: TGTGCCAGTACCAAGGAGGCGATATCGGGCGAGCAGTACTTC. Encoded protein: CASTKEAISGEQYF.

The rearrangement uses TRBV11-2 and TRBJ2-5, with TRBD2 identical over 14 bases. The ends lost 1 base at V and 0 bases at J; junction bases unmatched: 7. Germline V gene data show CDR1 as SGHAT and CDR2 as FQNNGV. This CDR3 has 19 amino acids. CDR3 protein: CASSLGLAGGPSYQETQYF. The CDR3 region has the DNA TGTGCCAGCAGCTTAGGACTAGCGGGAGGGCCATCGTACCAAGAGACCCAGTACTTC.

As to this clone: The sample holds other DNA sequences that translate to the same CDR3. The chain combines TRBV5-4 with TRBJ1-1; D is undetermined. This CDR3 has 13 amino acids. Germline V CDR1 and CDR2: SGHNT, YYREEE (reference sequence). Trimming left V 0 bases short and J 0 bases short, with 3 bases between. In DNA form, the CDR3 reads TGTGCCAGCAGCTTGGGTCTGAACACTGAAGCTTTCTTT. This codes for CASSLGLNTEAFF.

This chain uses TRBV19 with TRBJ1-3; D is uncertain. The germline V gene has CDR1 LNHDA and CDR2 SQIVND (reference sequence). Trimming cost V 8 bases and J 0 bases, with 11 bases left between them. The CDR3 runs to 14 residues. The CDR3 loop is CASRTGTSGNTIYF. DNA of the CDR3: TGTGCCAGTCGAACGGGCACCTCTGGAAACACCATATATTTT.

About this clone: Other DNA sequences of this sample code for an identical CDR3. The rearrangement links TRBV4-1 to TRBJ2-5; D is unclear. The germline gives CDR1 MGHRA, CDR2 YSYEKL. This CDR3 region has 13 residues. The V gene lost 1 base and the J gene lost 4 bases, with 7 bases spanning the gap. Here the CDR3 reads CASSQGGRETQYF. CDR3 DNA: TGCGCCAGCAGCCAAGGGGGTAGAGAGACCCAGTACTTC.

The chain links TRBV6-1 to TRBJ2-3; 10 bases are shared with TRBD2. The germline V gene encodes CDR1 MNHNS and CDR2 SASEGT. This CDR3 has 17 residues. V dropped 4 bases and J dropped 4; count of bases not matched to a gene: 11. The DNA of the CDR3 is TGTGCCAGCAGTGGGACAGCTAGCGGGAGAACTTCAGATACGCAGTATTTT. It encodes CASSGTASGRTSDTQYF.